This TCR beta chain was identified in a study of T cell repertoires in cytomegalovirus infection. Using its own MiXCR run on the reads, TCRdb lists one record per CDR3 protein. The sample holds roughly 500,000 distinct CDR3 sequences, about 33% seen once. The CDR3 is 14 amino acids. V was trimmed by 6 bases and J by 0 bases, leaving 12 bases between them. Germline V gene lookup returns CDR1 LNHDA and CDR2 SQIVND (reference sequence). In its sample, this clonotype was seen once. Its target is unknown. The sequences come from cultured PBMCs, collected from culture after CMV antigen stimulation. The chain joins TRBV19 to TRBJ2-7, with D hard to call. The TCR comes from a human donor in good health (CMV status not recorded). Some clones in this sample may be carry-over from other donors' samples. The CDR3 coding sequence is TGTGCCAGTAGACAGACATACAGCTCCTACGAGCAGTACGTC. Protein product: CASRQTYSSYEQYV.